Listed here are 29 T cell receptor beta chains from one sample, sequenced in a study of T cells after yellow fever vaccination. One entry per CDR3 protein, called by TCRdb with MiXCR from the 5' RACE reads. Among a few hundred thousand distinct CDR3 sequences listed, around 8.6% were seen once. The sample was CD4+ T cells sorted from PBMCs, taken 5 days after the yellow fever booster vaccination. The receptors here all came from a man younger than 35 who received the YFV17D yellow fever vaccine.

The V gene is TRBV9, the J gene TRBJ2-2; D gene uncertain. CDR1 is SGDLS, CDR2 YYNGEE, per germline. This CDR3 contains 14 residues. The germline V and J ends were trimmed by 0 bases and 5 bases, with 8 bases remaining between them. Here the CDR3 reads CASSVASSTGELFF. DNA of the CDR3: TGTGCCAGCAGCGTAGCTAGTTCGACCGGGGAGCTGTTTTTT.

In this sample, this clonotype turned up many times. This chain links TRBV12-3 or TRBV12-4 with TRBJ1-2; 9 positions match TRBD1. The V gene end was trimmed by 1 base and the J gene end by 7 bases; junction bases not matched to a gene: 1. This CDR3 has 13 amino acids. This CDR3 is CASSLGDRAGYTF. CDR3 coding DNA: TGTGCCAGCAGTTTAGGGGACAGGGCTGGCTACACCTTC.

The CDR3 sequence: CASRLSGGALQETQYF. The CDR3 DNA is TGTGCCAGCAGGCTCAGCGGGGGGGCACTTCAAGAGACCCAGTACTTC. The rearrangement joins TRBV7-2 to TRBJ2-5; TRBD2 matches 10 bases. Germline CDR1 and CDR2: SGHTA and FQGNSA. J lost 2 bases, V lost 6 bases, and 9 bases had no gene match. The CDR3 runs 16 residues.

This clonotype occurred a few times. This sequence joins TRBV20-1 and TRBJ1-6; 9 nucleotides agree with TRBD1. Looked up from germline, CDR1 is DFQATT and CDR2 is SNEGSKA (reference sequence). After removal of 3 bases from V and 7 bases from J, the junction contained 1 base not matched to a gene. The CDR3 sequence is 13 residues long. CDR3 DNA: TGCAGTGCTAGGGACAGGGGAAATTCACCCCTCCACTTT. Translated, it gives CSARDRGNSPLHF.

Written as DNA, the CDR3 is TGTGCCAGCAGCTTGACTCAGGGAGGGAAAAGATATGGCTACACCTTC. This encodes CASSLTQGGKRYGYTF. The chain employs TRBV7-9 and TRBJ1-2; the D gene is possibly TRBD1 (5 bases). CDR3 length: 16 residues. Trimming stripped 3 bases from V and 5 bases from J, with 19 bases between. Germline CDR1 reads SEHNR; CDR2 reads FQNEAQ (reference sequence).

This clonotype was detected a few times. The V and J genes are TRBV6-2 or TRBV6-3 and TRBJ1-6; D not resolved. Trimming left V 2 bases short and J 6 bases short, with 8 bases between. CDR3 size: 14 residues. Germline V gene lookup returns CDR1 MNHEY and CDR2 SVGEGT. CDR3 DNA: TGTGCCAGCAGTTACGGGAATTTTAATTCACCCCTCCACTTT. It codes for CASSYGNFNSPLHF.

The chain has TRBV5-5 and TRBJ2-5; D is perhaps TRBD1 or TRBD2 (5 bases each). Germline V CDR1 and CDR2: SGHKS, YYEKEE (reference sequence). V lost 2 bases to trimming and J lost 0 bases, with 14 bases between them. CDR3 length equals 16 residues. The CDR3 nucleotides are TGTGCCAGCAGCTTCGGAACGAGGGGCCACCAAGAGACCCAGTACTTC. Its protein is CASSFGTRGHQETQYF.

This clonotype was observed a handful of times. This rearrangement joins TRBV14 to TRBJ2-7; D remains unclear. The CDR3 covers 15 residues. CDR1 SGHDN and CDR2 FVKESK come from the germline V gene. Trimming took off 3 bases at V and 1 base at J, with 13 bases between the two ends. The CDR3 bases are TGTGCCAGCAGCCAGGCTCGGAGAGCTTCCTACGAGCAGTACTTC. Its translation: CASSQARRASYEQYF.

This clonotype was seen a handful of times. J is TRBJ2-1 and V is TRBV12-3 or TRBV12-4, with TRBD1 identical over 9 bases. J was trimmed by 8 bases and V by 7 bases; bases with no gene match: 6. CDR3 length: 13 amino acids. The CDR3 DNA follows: TGTGCCAGCATACAGGGGGCTGGCGATGAGCAGTTCTTC. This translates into CASIQGAGDEQFF.

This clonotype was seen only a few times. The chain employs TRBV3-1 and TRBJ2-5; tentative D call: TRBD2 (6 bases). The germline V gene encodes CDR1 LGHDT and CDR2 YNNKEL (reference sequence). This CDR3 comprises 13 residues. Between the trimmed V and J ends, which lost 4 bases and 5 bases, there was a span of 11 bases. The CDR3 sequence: CASSPAGFETQYF. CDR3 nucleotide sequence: TGTGCCAGCAGCCCGGCGGGGTTCGAGACCCAGTACTTC.

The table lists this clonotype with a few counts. The CDR3 spells CASSRRGPDQPQHF. DNA for the CDR3: TGTGCCAGCAGCCGTAGGGGGCCCGATCAGCCCCAGCATTTT. V and J are TRBV7-8 and TRBJ1-5, with TRBD1 matching 7 bases. Germline-derived CDR1 and CDR2 are SGHVS and FQNEAQ. The CDR3 is made up of 14 amino acids. V shed 5 bases and J 5 bases; nucleotides not matched to a gene: 6.

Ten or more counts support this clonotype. In DNA form, the CDR3 reads TGCAGCGTTGTGGGACTCCCCACAGATACGCAGTATTTT. It yields the protein CSVVGLPTDTQYF. The rearrangement joins TRBV29-1 to TRBJ2-3, with a weak D call TRBD2 (6 bases). The germline V and J ends were trimmed by 4 bases and 2 bases, with 10 bases remaining between them. This CDR3 region has 13 residues. Germline V CDR1 and CDR2: SQVTM, ANQGSEA.

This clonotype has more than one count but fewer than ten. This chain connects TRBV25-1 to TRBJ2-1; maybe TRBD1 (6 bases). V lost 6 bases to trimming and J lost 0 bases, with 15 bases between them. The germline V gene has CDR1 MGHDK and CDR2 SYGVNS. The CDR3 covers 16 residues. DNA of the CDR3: TGTGCCAGCAGAGAAACGGGACACATCTCCTACAATGAGCAGTTCTTC. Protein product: CASRETGHISYNEQFF.

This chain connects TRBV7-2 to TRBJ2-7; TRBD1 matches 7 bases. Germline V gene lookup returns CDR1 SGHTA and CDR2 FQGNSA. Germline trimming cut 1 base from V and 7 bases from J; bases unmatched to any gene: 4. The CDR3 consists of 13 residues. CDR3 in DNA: TGTGCCAGCAGCTTAGGCGGCAGGGGGGAGCAGTACTTC. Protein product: CASSLGGRGEQYF.

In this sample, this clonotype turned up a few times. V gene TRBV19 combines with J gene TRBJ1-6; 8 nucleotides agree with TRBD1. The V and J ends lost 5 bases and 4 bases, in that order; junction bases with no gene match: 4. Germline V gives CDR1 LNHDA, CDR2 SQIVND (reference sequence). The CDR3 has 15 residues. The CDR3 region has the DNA TGTGCCAGTAGTGGACAGGGTCAATATAATTCACCCCTCCACTTT. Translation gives CASSGQGQYNSPLHF.

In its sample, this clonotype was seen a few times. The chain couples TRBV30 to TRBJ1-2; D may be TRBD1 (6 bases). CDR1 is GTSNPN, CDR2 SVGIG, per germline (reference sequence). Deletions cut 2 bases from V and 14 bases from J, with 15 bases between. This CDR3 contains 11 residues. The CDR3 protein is CAWSPSTGWTF. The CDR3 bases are TGTGCCTGGAGTCCCTCGACAGGCTGGACCTTC.

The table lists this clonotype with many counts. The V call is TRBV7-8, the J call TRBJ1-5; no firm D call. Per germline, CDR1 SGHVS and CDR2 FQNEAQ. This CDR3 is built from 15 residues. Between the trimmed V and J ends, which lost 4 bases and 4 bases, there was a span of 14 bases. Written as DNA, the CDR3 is TGTGCCAGCAGCTCCTACGACCCCGGGAATCAGCCCCAGCATTTT. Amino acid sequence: CASSSYDPGNQPQHF.

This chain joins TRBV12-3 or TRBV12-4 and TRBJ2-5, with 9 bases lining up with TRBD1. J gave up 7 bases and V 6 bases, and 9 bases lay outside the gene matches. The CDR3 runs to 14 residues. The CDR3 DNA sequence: TGTGCCAGCAGACCCACAGGGGGCGGTGGGACCCAGTACTTC. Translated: CASRPTGGGGTQYF.

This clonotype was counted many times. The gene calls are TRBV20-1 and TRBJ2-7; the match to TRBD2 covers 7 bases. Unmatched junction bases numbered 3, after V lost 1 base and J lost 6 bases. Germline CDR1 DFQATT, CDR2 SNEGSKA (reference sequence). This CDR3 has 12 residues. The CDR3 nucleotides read TGCAGTGCTAGAGCTAGCGGCGGCGAGCAGTACTTC. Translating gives CSARASGGEQYF.

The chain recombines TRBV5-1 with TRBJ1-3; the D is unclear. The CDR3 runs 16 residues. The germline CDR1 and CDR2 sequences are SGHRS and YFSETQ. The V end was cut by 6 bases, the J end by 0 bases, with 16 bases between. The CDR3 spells CASTPYGVDSGNTIYF. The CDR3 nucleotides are TGCGCCAGCACACCCTATGGGGTCGACTCTGGAAACACCATATATTTT.

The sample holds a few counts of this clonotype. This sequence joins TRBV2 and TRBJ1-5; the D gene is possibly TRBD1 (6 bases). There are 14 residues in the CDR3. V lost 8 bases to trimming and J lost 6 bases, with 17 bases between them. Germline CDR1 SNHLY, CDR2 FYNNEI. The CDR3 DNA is TGTGCCAGCTCAAGTGAGGGGGAGGTTCAGCCCCAGCATTTT. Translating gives CASSSEGEVQPQHF.

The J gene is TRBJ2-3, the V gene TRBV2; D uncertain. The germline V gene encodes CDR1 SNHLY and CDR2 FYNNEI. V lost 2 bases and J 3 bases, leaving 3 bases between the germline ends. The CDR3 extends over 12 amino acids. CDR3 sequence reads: CASSEITDTQYF. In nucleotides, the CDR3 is TGTGCCAGCAGTGAAATTACAGATACGCAGTATTTT.

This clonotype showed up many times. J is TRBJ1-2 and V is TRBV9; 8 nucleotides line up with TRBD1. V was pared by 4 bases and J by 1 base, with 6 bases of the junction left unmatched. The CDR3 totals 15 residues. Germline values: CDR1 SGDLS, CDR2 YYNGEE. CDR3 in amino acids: CASSQGTGGNYGYTF. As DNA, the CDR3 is TGTGCCAGCAGCCAAGGGACAGGTGGTAACTATGGCTACACCTTC.

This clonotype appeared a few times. The CDR3 DNA is TGCGCCAGCAGCCGGGACAGGGGCATGAGCGAGCAGTACTTC. This gives the protein CASSRDRGMSEQYF. The chain links TRBV4-3 to TRBJ2-7, with 10 bases aligning to TRBD1. J was trimmed by 6 bases and V by 4 bases; bases with no gene match: 6. The CDR3 totals 14 residues. In germline, CDR1 is LGHNA, CDR2 YSLEER.

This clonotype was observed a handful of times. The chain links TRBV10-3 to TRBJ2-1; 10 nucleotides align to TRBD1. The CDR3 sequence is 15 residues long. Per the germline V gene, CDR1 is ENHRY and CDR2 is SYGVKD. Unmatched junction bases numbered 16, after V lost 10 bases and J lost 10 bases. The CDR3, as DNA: TGTGCCACCACACCGGGACAGGGGATATCAGGAGAGCAGTTCTTC. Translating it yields CATTPGQGISGEQFF.

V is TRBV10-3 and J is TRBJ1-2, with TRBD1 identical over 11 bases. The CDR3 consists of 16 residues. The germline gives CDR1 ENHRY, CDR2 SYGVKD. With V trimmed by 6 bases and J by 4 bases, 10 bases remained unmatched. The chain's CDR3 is CAISPDRGRGGYGYTF. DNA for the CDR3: TGTGCCATCAGCCCGGACAGGGGGCGGGGGGGCTATGGCTACACCTTC.

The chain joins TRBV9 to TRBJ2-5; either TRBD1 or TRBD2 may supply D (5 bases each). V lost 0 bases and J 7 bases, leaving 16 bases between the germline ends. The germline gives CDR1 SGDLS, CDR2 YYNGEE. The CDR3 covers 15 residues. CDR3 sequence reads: CASSVEARDPGTQYF. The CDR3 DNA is TGTGCCAGCAGCGTAGAAGCTCGGGACCCAGGGACCCAGTACTTC. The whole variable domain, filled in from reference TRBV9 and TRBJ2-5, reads DSGVTQTPKHLITATGQRVTLRCSPRSGDLSVYWYQQSLDQGLQFLIQYYNGEERAKGNILERFSAQQFPDLHSELNLSSLELGDSALYFCASSVEARDPGTQYFGPGTRLLVL.

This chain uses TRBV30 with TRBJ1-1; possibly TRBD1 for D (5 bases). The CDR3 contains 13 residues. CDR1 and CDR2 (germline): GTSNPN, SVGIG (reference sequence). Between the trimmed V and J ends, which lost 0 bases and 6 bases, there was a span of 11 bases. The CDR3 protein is CAWSVGAGPEAFF. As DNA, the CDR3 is TGTGCCTGGAGTGTAGGCGCAGGGCCTGAAGCTTTCTTT. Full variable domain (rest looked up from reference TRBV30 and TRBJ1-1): SQTIHQWPATLVQPVGSPLSLECTVEGTSNPNLYWYRQAAGRGLQLLFYSVGIGQISSEVPQNLSASRPQDRQFILSSKKLLLSDSGFYLCAWSVGAGPEAFFGQGTRLTVV.

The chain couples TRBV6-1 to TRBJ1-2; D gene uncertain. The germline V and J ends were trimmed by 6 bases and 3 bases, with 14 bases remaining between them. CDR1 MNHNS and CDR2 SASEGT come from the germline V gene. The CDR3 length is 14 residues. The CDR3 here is CASRVTQRDYGYTF. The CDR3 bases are TGTGCCAGCAGGGTGACTCAACGGGACTATGGCTACACCTTC.